This entry concerns a single T cell receptor (beta chain). Its antigen is not identified. This entry comes from a study of cytomegalovirus exposure and HLA in healthy donors. General observations from the study: Indistinguishable V segments, including TRBV6-2 and TRBV6-3, were excluded. An analysis was carried out at a later point. It showed that HLA-associated TCR beta chains were more clonally expanded than equally common non-associated chains. Serostatus for CMV was the only available immune exposure information.

The donors gave bone marrow, and they were healthy. In germline, CDR1 is GTSNPN, CDR2 SVGIG (reference sequence). Trimming took 0 bases from V and 3 from J; bases not matched to a gene: 9. This CDR3 comprises 17 residues. Primers included in the PCR were 60 Vbeta and 13 Jbeta primers. Produced via immunoSEQ multiplex PCR; TCRdb's table is partial and in-frame only. Of 95,000 to 120,000 clones in the sample, around 68% were seen once. The sample consisted of PBMCs. The chain combines TRBV30 with TRBJ1-1, with TRBD1 identical over 11 bases. The source is a woman between 35 and 50 years old in good health and CMV-seropositive. CDR3 amino acids: CAWSVLGQGETYTEAFF. The CDR3 bases are TGTGCCTGGAGTGTACTGGGACAGGGGGAAACATACACTGAAGCTTTCTTT.